This T cell receptor (beta chain) is from a study of graft-versus-host responses after intestinal transplantation. Deletions cut 8 bases from V and 4 bases from J, with 14 bases between. CDR3 length: 14 amino acids. Germline V gene sequence: CDR1 SNHLY, CDR2 FYNNEI. Details on this clone: Its antigen is not identified.

Profiled with immunoSEQ multiplex PCR; TCRdb holds only in-frame clones, not every one. This sample has tens of thousands of clones, with approximately 80% found just once. J is TRBJ2-2 and V is TRBV2; D might be TRBD1 (8 bases). This specimen was unstimulated CD4+ T cells sorted from spleen or lymph node cells, taken before transplant. This receptor was identified in a human donor who was the organ donor for an intestinal transplant. Here the CDR3 reads CASGNRGGTGELFF. CDR3 nucleotide sequence: TGTGCCAGCGGGAACAGGGGGGGCACCGGGGAGCTGTTTTTT.